This T cell receptor beta chain was profiled in a study of PD-1 blockade in classical Hodgkin lymphoma. Regarding the study as a whole: Reports described newly diagnosed patients as having lower baseline TCR diversity than healthy donors. Individuals who commenced nivolumab within less than 1 year of ASCT were excluded. By C4D1, CD4+ diversity increased significantly, especially in complete responders.

TCRdb keeps only in-frame clones here, not all; method: immunoSEQ multiplex PCR. The sample lists about 50,000 clones; 65% to 80% were seen once. CDR1 and CDR2 from the germline V gene are SGHAT and FQNNGV. V lost 4 bases, J lost 5 bases, and 11 bases lay in between. The CDR3 length is 13 residues. Regarding this clone: The antigen is not known.

Documented time point: cycle 4 day 1 (C4D1), after 5 to 7 weeks of nivolumab. Every patient experienced relapse after autologous stem cell transplantation, and brentuximab vedotin exposure varied. This specimen consisted of peripheral blood mononuclear cells (PBMCs), obtained before the fourth cycle of nivolumab. The chain links TRBV11-2 to TRBJ1-2; D gene unclear. The origin of this receptor is a human donor with classical Hodgkin lymphoma. CDR3 region: CASSSGSGYGYTF. In DNA, the CDR3 is TGTGCCAGCAGCTCGGGGAGTGGGTATGGCTACACCTTC.